This entry describes one T cell receptor (beta chain). Study processing details: Reference gene primer amplification gave estimated nucleated cell counts. Generated by immunoSEQ multiplex PCR, the TCRdb table keeps only in-frame clones and is missing some. That table gives V, J and clone size, and the DNA gave D and trimming. The table lists 140,000 to 150,000 clones, roughly 80% of them singletons, with about 4% in the top ten. Germline V lookup: CDR1 GTSNPN, CDR2 SVGIG (reference sequence). The CDR3 is 14 residues long. V lost 7 bases to trimming and J lost 1 base, with 15 bases between them. The sample originates from a study of blood T cell repertoires in COVID-19. Turning to the study itself: From the United States, Italy and Spain came samples of acute and convalescent COVID-19. Nucleic acid was either cDNA or gDNA, and it came from T cells, B-cell-depleted T cells, or PBMCs.

This clonotype originated in a man between 65 and 79 years old who had recovered from COVID-19. The material sequenced was peripheral blood. The chain couples TRBV30 to TRBJ2-3; D might be TRBD2 (6 bases). CDR3 residues: CASSLGTGTDTQYF. In DNA, the CDR3 is TGTGCCTCCTCACTCGGGACTGGCACAGATACGCAGTATTTT.